This T cell receptor (beta chain) was identified during a study of neoadjuvant anti-PD-1 for oral cavity cancer. Study outcomes and limitations: Non-responders to neoadjuvant nivolumab had significantly more clonal PBMC T cells than responders.

Per the germline V gene, CDR1 is SGHRS and CDR2 is YFSETQ. The CDR3 loop spans 13 amino acids. The ends were cut back, 4 bases at V and 7 bases at J, with 12 bases in the middle. Repertoires were generated with immunoSEQ multiplex PCR, while TCRdb's copy carries only in-frame clones and drops some. The sample yields 13,000 to 15,000 clones, approximately 71% seen once. A note on this clone: Its antigen is not identified.

This receptor was taken from a person aged 40 to 85 with oral cavity squamous cell carcinoma. The specimen comprised PBMCs, sampled before nivolumab (anti-PD-1) treatment. This chain joins TRBV5-1 and TRBJ2-1, with D possibly TRBD1 on 6 matching bases. CDR3 bases: TGCGCCAGCAGCATTCTAGGGGGTAATGAGCAGTTCTTC. Its protein product is CASSILGGNEQFF. Filled out from reference TRBV5-1 and TRBJ2-1, the complete variable domain reads KAGVTQTPRYLIKTRGQQVTLSCSPISGHRSVSWYQQTPGQGLQFLFEYFSETQRNKGNFPGRFSGRQFSNSRSEMNVSTLELGDSALYLCASSILGGNEQFFGPGTRLTVL.